This T cell receptor beta chain emerged from a study of blood T cell repertoires in COVID-19 (dated by TCRdb to 2019 to 2021). Study-wide context: Samples covering the acute and convalescent phases of COVID-19 were provided by collaborators in the United States, Italy and Spain. A freely available public database, intended as a resource for researchers studying the immune response to SARS-CoV-2, is where the repertoires were released. The samples were drawn from two sources: the first 160 participants of the ongoing ImmuneRACE study, and 1,000 to 1,500 subjects contributed by 6 global collaborators. HLA class I and class II types, where available, came from metadata supplied by the sample provider rather than from assay-based typing. The prospective study material was composed of cDNA or gDNA derived from T cells, B-cell-depleted T cells, or PBMCs. Subjects who had been exposed to COVID-19, were actively infected with it, or had recovered from it provided the deeply sampled blood TCRbeta repertoires that made up the dataset. The sample metadata nearly always contained a de-identified subject ID, COVID-19 status, age in years and sex. General conclusions and limits of the study: Clinical and demographic metadata were provided uncurated, with the amount varying by source and participant.

The immunoSEQ Assay, a bias-controlled multiplex PCR, was used to amplify TCRbeta CDR3 regions from genomic DNA. As for how the authors treated the data: The number of nucleated cells in each sample was estimated from the amplification of reference gene primers within the assay. Sequence reads were collapsed and filtered to measure the absolute abundance of every unique TCRbeta CDR3 rearrangement. For each sample, productive Simpson clonality was calculated as the square root of Simpson's diversity index over productive rearrangements. TCRdb provides this immuneACCESS table in a form limited to in-frame rearrangements. Some clones are lacking; in checked studies, under half of them reflect an unresolved V gene, and why the rest are absent is not known. The DNA gave D and trimming, while V, J and clone size come from that table. This sample has over 250,000 clones in its table, and roughly 88% of those were observed once. 0.75% to 1% of the sample lies in the top ten.

Participants in the prospective study were aged roughly 18 to 89 years, lived in 24 United States geographic areas, and enrolled through a virtual design. In the prospective study, participants were assigned to cohorts based on the clinical history participants reported in a screening survey and a study questionnaire. For ImmuneRACE Cohort 3, a participant was defined as recovered based on two consecutive negative NP/OP PCR tests, clearance by a healthcare professional, or resolution of symptoms. In the prospective study, whole blood, serum and a nasopharyngeal or oropharyngeal swab were collected from each participant by mobile phlebotomists. Over a roughly two-month period, participants in the prospective study had the option of providing additional blood draws and questionnaires. Prospective study blood samples were shipped either frozen or at room temperature before DNA extraction. The CDR3 sequence holds 14 residues, the cysteine and phenylalanine included. The retained sequence is limited to the CDR3, 42 bases, with the frame set at the first base. Cut back by 3 bases and 5 bases, the V and J ends lie 13 bases apart. The germline V gene encodes CDR1 MDHEN and CDR2 SYDVKM.

Remarks on this clone: The clone's antigen remains unknown. The sample holds no much larger clone one base away, and base qualities are not on file.

Sequencing was performed on PBMCs or T cells enriched from blood (not recorded which). The chain links TRBV28 with TRBJ1-1, and the D gene may be TRBD1, 6 bases matching. This receptor was identified in a woman in her 30s who had recovered from COVID-19. The encoded CDR3 is CASSLTGILTEAFF. The DNA is as follows: TGTGCCAGCAGTTTGACAGGCATACTGACTGAAGCTTTCTTT.